The rows below give T cell receptor beta chains drawn from one sample of a study of PD-1 blockade in classical Hodgkin lymphoma. The method was immunoSEQ multiplex PCR; TCRdb's version includes in-frame clones alone and lacks a portion of them. Of 20,000 to 25,000 clones listed, around 69% are singletons. The sequencing used peripheral blood mononuclear cells (PBMCs), collected before the second cycle of nivolumab. Receptors originate from a human donor with classical Hodgkin lymphoma. Both conserved end residues are part of each CDR3. Each record gives: D gene, J gene, V gene, CDR3 DNA, CDR3 protein. D genes are given only for firm matches.

D gene: TRBD2; J gene: TRBJ2-3; V gene: TRBV7-7; CDR3 DNA: TGTGCCAGCAGCTTAGTGGCTAGCGGGAGGGTAGCAGATACGCAGTATTTT; CDR3 protein: CASSLVASGRVADTQYF
D gene: .; J gene: TRBJ2-3; V gene: TRBV29-1; CDR3 DNA: TGCAGCGTTGAATTGGGCGGGAAGGCAGATACGCAGTATTTT; CDR3 protein: CSVELGGKADTQYF
D gene: .; J gene: TRBJ1-1; V gene: TRBV5-1; CDR3 DNA: TGCGCCAGCAGCTTGGAAGGCAGCACTGAAGCTTTCTTT; CDR3 protein: CASSLEGSTEAFF
D gene: .; J gene: TRBJ2-1; V gene: TRBV18; CDR3 DNA: TGTGCCAGCTCTCCGGGGGCAGTCAATGAGCAGTTCTTC; CDR3 protein: CASSPGAVNEQFF
D gene: .; J gene: TRBJ2-1; V gene: TRBV10-1; CDR3 DNA: TGCGCCAGCAGTGGGGACTACAATGAGCAGTTCTTC; CDR3 protein: CASSGDYNEQFF
D gene: .; J gene: TRBJ2-7; V gene: TRBV7-9; CDR3 DNA: TGTGCCAGCAGCTTTGGGACCGCGACCTACGAGCAGTACTTC; CDR3 protein: CASSFGTATYEQYF
D gene: TRBD2; J gene: TRBJ2-3; V gene: TRBV5-4; CDR3 DNA: TGTGCCAGCAGCCAAGAGGGACTAGCGGGAGTAGGAGATACGCAGTATTTT; CDR3 protein: CASSQEGLAGVGDTQYF
D gene: TRBD2; J gene: TRBJ2-1; V gene: TRBV27; CDR3 DNA: TGTGCCAGCGGGAGGGGCCATGAGCAGTTCTTC; CDR3 protein: CASGRGHEQFF
D gene: TRBD1; J gene: TRBJ2-7; V gene: TRBV7-7; CDR3 DNA: TGTGCCAGCAGCCGACCAGGGGGTGAGCAGTACTTC; CDR3 protein: CASSRPGGEQYF
D gene: .; J gene: TRBJ2-7; V gene: TRBV14; CDR3 DNA: TGTGCCAGCAGCCAAGGCCGGGCCTACGAGCAGTACTTC; CDR3 protein: CASSQGRAYEQYF
D gene: TRBD2; J gene: TRBJ2-1; V gene: TRBV19; CDR3 DNA: TGTGCCAGTAGTCCCAGCGGGAGGGGTAATGAGCAGTTCTTC; CDR3 protein: CASSPSGRGNEQFF
D gene: TRBD1; J gene: TRBJ2-3; V gene: TRBV10-2; CDR3 DNA: TGCGCCAGCAGGCTATCGGGACAGCTTACAGATACGCAGTATTTT; CDR3 protein: CASRLSGQLTDTQYF